This TCR beta chain was sequenced during a study of blood T cell repertoires in COVID-19. Study-level background: Samples taken during acute and convalescent COVID-19 were collected in the United States, Italy and Spain. PBMCs, B-cell-depleted T cells, or T cells provided the cDNA or gDNA that made up the material.

Source study methods: Amplification from reference gene primers served as the basis for estimated nucleated cell counts. Measured with immunoSEQ multiplex PCR; TCRdb has only the in-frame clones, and not every one. V and J calls and clone size are copied from that table; D and trimming were computed from the DNA. The data show roughly 74,000 clones, with around 88% seen just once and 1.9% held by the top ten. Germline values: CDR1 MNHEY, CDR2 SMNVEV (reference sequence). This CDR3 contains 17 residues. The V and J ends lost 0 bases and 8 bases respectively, with 22 bases between them. This chain uses TRBV27 with TRBJ1-2; a possible D gene is TRBD1 (6 bases). What was sequenced was peripheral blood. The sequence was collected from an elderly woman with active or convalescent COVID-19. CDR3 amino acids: CASSLSWMRQGRGGYTF. DNA of the CDR3: TGTGCCAGCAGTTTATCCTGGATGAGGCAGGGGAGAGGGGGCTACACCTTC.